This T cell receptor (beta chain) was recovered during a study of early T cells in non-severe SARS-CoV-2 infection. At the level of the study: Sequenced bulk RNA came from whole blood that was unsorted, and chains were unpaired.

Findings and caveats of the study: Sequences matched to VDJdb favored anti-spike CD8 responses, while private and CD4 specificities were missed.

The ends lost 6 bases at V and 9 bases at J; junction bases unmatched: 14. This CDR3 contains 15 residues. The germline gives CDR1 MNHNY, CDR2 SVGAGI (reference sequence). Attached unique molecular identifiers marked individual cDNA molecules. A single record per CDR3 protein comes from TCRdb applying MiXCR to the 5' RACE reads. The table shows some 88,000 distinct CDR3 sequences, with roughly 17% occurring only once. Turning to this clonotype: Its target is unknown.

The V gene is TRBV6-6, the J gene TRBJ2-5; 9 bases align to TRBD1. The sequencing used whole blood, collected at baseline. The source of this sequence is an adult who was a healthcare worker with PCR-confirmed SARS-CoV-2 infection or an uninfected control (not recorded which). CDR3 sequence (DNA): TGTGCCAGCAGGGACGGGACAGGGTATGGGAGGGCCCAGTACTTC. Protein sequence: CASRDGTGYGRAQYF.